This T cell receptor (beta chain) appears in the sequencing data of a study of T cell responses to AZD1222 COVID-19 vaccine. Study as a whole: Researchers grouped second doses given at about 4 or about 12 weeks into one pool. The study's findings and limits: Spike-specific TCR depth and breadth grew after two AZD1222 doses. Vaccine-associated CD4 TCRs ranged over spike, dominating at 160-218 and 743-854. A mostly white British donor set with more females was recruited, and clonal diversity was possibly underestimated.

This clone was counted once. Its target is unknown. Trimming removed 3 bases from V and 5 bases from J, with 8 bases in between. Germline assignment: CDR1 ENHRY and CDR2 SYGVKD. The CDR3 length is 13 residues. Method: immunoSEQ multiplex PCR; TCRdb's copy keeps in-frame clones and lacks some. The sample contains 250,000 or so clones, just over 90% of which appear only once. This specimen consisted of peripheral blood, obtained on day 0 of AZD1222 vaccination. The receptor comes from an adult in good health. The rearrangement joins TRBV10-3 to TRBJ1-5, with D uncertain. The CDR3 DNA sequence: TGTGCCATCAGTGATACAATCTATCAGCCCCAGCATTTT. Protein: CAISDTIYQPQHF.